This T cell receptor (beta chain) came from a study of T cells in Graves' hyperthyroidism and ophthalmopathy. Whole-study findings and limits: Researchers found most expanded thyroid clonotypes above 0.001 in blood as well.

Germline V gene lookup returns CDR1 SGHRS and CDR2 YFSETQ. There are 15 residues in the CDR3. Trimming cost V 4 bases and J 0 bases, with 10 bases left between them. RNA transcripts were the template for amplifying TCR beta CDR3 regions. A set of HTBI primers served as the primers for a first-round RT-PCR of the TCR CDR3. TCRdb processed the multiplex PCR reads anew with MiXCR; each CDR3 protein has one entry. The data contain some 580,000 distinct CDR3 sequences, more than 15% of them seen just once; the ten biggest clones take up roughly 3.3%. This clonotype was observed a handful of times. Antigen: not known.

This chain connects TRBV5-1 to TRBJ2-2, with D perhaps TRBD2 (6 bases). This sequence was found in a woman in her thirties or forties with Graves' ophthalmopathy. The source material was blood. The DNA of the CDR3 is TGCGCCAGCAGCCCCTTAGCGGCGAACACCGGGGAGCTGTTTTTT. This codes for CASSPLAANTGELFF.